The 32 T cell receptor beta chains below were found in one sample sequenced in a study of cytomegalovirus exposure and HLA in healthy donors. Profiled with immunoSEQ multiplex PCR; TCRdb holds only in-frame clones, not every one. The sample holds fewer than 200,000 clones, roughly 90% seen once. The specimen sequenced was PBMCs. Receptor source: a man aged 18 to 30 in good health and CMV-seropositive.

This clone showed up just once. This chain links TRBV10-3 with TRBJ1-2; D is perhaps TRBD1 (5 bases). V lost 0 bases and J lost 4, with 12 bases in between. Germline V gives CDR1 ENHRY, CDR2 SYGVKD. This CDR3 comprises 15 residues. This CDR3 reads CAISESGGTTYGYTF. CDR3 coding DNA: TGTGCCATCAGTGAGTCGGGGGGAACGACCTATGGCTACACCTTC.

This chain joins TRBV15 and TRBJ2-7, with D tentatively TRBD2 (6 bases). V lost 0 bases to trimming and J lost 2 bases, with 17 bases between them. This CDR3 has 17 amino acids. Germline V gene data show CDR1 as LNHNV and CDR2 as YYDKDF (reference sequence). Written as DNA, the CDR3 is TGTGCCACCAGCAGAGATAATAATTCTAGCGAGACCTACGAGCAGTACTTC. Translating gives CATSRDNNSSETYEQYF. The full variable domain, in which reference TRBV15 and TRBJ2-7 provide the parts outside the CDR3, is DAMVIQNPRYQVTQFGKPVTLSCSQTLNHNVMYWYQQKSSQAPKLLFHYYDKDFNNEADTPDNFQSRRPNTSFCFLDIRSPGLGDTAMYLCATSRDNNSSETYEQYFGPGTRLTVT.

The genes are TRBV18 and TRBJ1-4; D ambiguous. The ends were cut back, 2 bases at V and 0 bases at J, with 7 bases in the middle. The CDR3 sequence is 15 residues long. Germline-derived CDR1 and CDR2 are KGHSH and LQKENI. The CDR3 reads CASSPTGATNEKLFF. The CDR3 DNA sequence: TGTGCCAGCTCACCAACCGGGGCAACTAATGAAAAACTGTTTTTT.

The chain joins TRBV29-1 to TRBJ2-1, with 10 positions matching TRBD2. Germline V gene sequence: CDR1 SQVTM, CDR2 ANQGSEA. This CDR3 has 18 residues. V gave up 2 bases and J gave up 6 bases; unmatched junction bases: 16. Written as DNA, the CDR3 is TGCAGCGTTGAATTTATGATGTGGACTAGCGGAAAACGCAATGAGCAGTTCTTC. This gives the protein CSVEFMMWTSGKRNEQFF.

On this clone itself: Other nucleotide sequences in the sample specify the same CDR3. The CDR3 DNA sequence: TGCGCCAGCAGCTTGGACAGAACTGAGCAGTACTTC. As protein: CASSLDRTEQYF. The chain has TRBV5-1 and TRBJ2-7; no reliable D call. Germline V gene data show CDR1 as SGHRS and CDR2 as YFSETQ. This CDR3 contains 12 residues. V shed 0 bases and J shed 7 bases, with 8 bases lying between them.

The rearrangement joins TRBV6-6 to TRBJ1-2, with 10 nucleotides matching TRBD1. The CDR3 is made up of 16 amino acids. Looked up from germline, CDR1 is MNHNY and CDR2 is SVGAGI (reference sequence). The V gene end was trimmed by 2 bases and the J gene end by 2 bases; junction bases not matched to a gene: 5. CDR3 nucleotides: TGTGCCAGCAGTTACAGCGCGGGACAGGGGAACTATGGCTACACCTTC. Amino acids: CASSYSAGQGNYGYTF.

The rearrangement uses TRBV21-1 and TRBJ2-2; whether TRBD1, the table's D call, matches the DNA was not checked. TRBV21-1 represents a pseudogene. The CDR3 is 23 residues long. The CDR3 loop is CASSKRTEVSDWKPMRVYGELFF. The DNA for the CDR3 is TGTGCCAGCAGCAAAAGGACAGAAGTATCAGATTGGAAGCCGATGAGGGTCTACGGGGAGCTGTTTTTT.

V and J are TRBV28 and TRBJ1-4; perhaps TRBD1 as D (6 bases). Per the germline V gene, CDR1 is MDHEN and CDR2 is SYDVKM. V gave up 3 bases and J gave up 0 bases, with 14 bases separating them. The CDR3 covers 17 residues. As DNA, the CDR3 is TGTGCCAGCAGTTTTATTCAGGGGACGGCAACTAATGAAAAACTGTTTTTT. It codes for CASSFIQGTATNEKLFF.

The rearrangement joins TRBV6-1 to TRBJ2-3; tentative D call: TRBD1 (5 bases). The CDR3 has 13 amino acids. V lost 7 bases to trimming and J lost 2 bases, with 10 bases between them. In germline, CDR1 is MNHNS, CDR2 SASEGT. The CDR3 sequence: CASKQTVTDTQYF. As DNA, the CDR3 is TGTGCCAGCAAACAGACAGTCACAGATACGCAGTATTTT.

The rearrangement joins TRBV5-1 to TRBJ2-1; maybe TRBD2 (6 bases). In germline, CDR1 is SGHRS, CDR2 YFSETQ. V was cut by 0 bases and J by 9 bases, with 16 bases left in between. The CDR3 is made up of 15 amino acids. CDR3 sequence reads: CASSLGMRGRGEQFF. The CDR3 DNA is TGCGCCAGCAGCTTGGGGATGCGGGGAAGAGGTGAGCAGTTCTTC. The whole variable domain, remainder taken from reference TRBV5-1 and TRBJ2-1, is KAGVTQTPRYLIKTRGQQVTLSCSPISGHRSVSWYQQTPGQGLQFLFEYFSETQRNKGNFPGRFSGRQFSNSRSEMNVSTLELGDSALYLCASSLGMRGRGEQFFGPGTRLTVL.

The chain combines TRBV10-3 with TRBJ1-1, with 11 bases fitting TRBD1. This CDR3 has 15 amino acids. Germline assignment: CDR1 ENHRY and CDR2 SYGVKD. With V trimmed by 11 bases and J by 3 bases, 11 bases remained unmatched. As DNA, the CDR3 is TGTGCCTTATCCCGGACAGGGGGCAGAGACACTGAAGCTTTCTTT. Translation: CALSRTGGRDTEAFF.

The chain carries TRBV11-2 and TRBJ2-3; the D is unclear. CDR1 SGHAT and CDR2 FQNNGV come from the germline V gene. The CDR3 contains 15 residues. V lost 2 bases and J 2 bases, leaving 11 bases between the germline ends. The CDR3 spells CASSLQLVFTDTQYF. The CDR3 DNA is TGTGCCAGCAGCTTACAGTTGGTTTTCACAGATACGCAGTATTTT. The whole variable domain, filled in from reference TRBV11-2 and TRBJ2-3, reads EAGVAQSPRYKIIEKRQSVAFWCNPISGHATLYWYQQILGQGPKLLIQFQNNGVVDDSQLPKDRFSAERLKGVDSTLKIQPAKLEDSAVYLCASSLQLVFTDTQYFGPGTRLTVL.

This clone appeared many times. The V gene is TRBV27, the J gene TRBJ2-7; the match to TRBD2 covers 12 bases. This CDR3 has 17 amino acids. The V gene end was trimmed by 5 bases and the J gene end by 5 bases; junction bases not matched to a gene: 13. Germline V gives CDR1 MNHEY, CDR2 SMNVEV (reference sequence). The CDR3 coding sequence is TGTGCCAGCAGTCCGACTAGCGGGAGCTTGATCCTGGACGAGCAGTACTTC. Protein product: CASSPTSGSLILDEQYF.

There are a few counts of this clone. This rearrangement joins TRBV11-3 to TRBJ2-5; D possibly corresponds to TRBD1 (6 bases). V lost 4 bases and J lost 1, with 13 bases in between. CDR1 and CDR2 (germline): SGHNT, YENEEA. The CDR3 contains 15 residues. The CDR3 DNA reads TGTGCCAGCAGCTCTATAACAGGGAGCCAAGAGACCCAGTACTTC. This encodes CASSSITGSQETQYF.

The V call is TRBV6-1, the J call TRBJ2-2; D may be TRBD2 (5 bases). The CDR3 is 15 amino acids. Trimming pared 6 bases from V and 3 bases from J, leaving 14 bases between. Germline V gene data show CDR1 as MNHNS and CDR2 as SASEGT. CDR3 in amino acids: CASSENSGYTGELFF. CDR3 nucleotides: TGTGCCAGCAGCGAAAACAGCGGATACACCGGGGAGCTGTTTTTT.

The V call is TRBV7-9, the J call TRBJ1-2; 8 nucleotides line up with TRBD1. Trimming removed 1 base from V and 0 bases from J; junction bases left unmatched: 7. The CDR3 loop spans 17 amino acids. In germline, CDR1 is SEHNR, CDR2 FQNEAQ (reference sequence). DNA of the CDR3: TGTGCCAGCAGCTTAGGGACAGGGATTAAGGCTAACTATGGCTACACCTTC. Amino acid sequence: CASSLGTGIKANYGYTF.

The chain couples TRBV28 to TRBJ2-1; TRBD1 agrees at 9 bases. Germline CDR1 MDHEN, CDR2 SYDVKM. This CDR3 is 13 amino acids long. V shed 8 bases and J 7 bases; nucleotides not matched to a gene: 6. The DNA for the CDR3 is TGTGCCAGCCGGGACAGGGTCATGAATGAGCAGTTCTTC. The encoded protein is CASRDRVMNEQFF.

V gene TRBV18 combines with J gene TRBJ2-5; 8 bases are shared with TRBD2. Germline trimming cut 4 bases from V and 4 bases from J; bases unmatched to any gene: 5. The germline V gene has CDR1 KGHSH and CDR2 LQKENI. This CDR3 region has 14 residues. CDR3 in DNA: TGTGCCAGCTCACTGGGACTAGGGGCAGAGACCCAGTACTTC. It translates to CASSLGLGAETQYF.

V is TRBV11-2 and J is TRBJ1-2; unclear D gene. The V end was cut by 2 bases, the J end by 8 bases, with 15 bases between. The CDR3 loop spans 14 amino acids. Per germline, CDR1 SGHAT and CDR2 FQNNGV. CDR3 coding DNA: TGTGCCAGCAGCTTAAGCGGGCTGTTGGGCGGCTACACCTTC. Its translation is CASSLSGLLGGYTF.

The count of this clone is one. The rearrangement links TRBV4-1 to TRBJ2-7, with 9 bases lining up with TRBD2. CDR3 size: 17 residues. In germline, CDR1 is MGHRA, CDR2 YSYEKL. V was clipped by 0 bases and J by 0 bases; unmatched bases: 6. CDR3 region: CASSQDTTSGRSYEQYF. The CDR3 coding sequence is TGCGCCAGCAGCCAAGATACAACTAGCGGGCGCTCCTACGAGCAGTACTTC.

The chain couples TRBV4-1 to TRBJ1-1; no clear D gene. Germline V lookup: CDR1 MGHRA, CDR2 YSYEKL. The CDR3 has 16 amino acids. Trimming pared 2 bases from V and 0 bases from J, leaving 13 bases between. The CDR3 spells CASSQSQRSMNTEAFF. In DNA form, the CDR3 reads TGCGCCAGCAGCCAAAGTCAGAGGAGCATGAACACTGAAGCTTTCTTT.

CDR3 bases: TGTGCCAGTAGTGTCCGGGACAGGGGTGGAAGTCCCCCCACAGATACGCAGTATTTT. As protein: CASSVRDRGGSPPTDTQYF. The rearrangement links TRBV19 to TRBJ2-3, with TRBD1 matching over 10 bases. The germline gives CDR1 LNHDA, CDR2 SQIVND (reference sequence). This CDR3 comprises 19 residues. J gave up 2 bases and V 5 bases, and 16 bases lay outside the gene matches. The full variable domain, rest sourced from reference TRBV19 and TRBJ2-3, is DGGITQSPKYLFRKEGQNVTLSCEQNLNHDAMYWYRQDPGQGLRLIYYSQIVNDFQKGDIAEGYSVSREKKESFPLTVTSAQKNPTAFYLCASSVRDRGGSPPTDTQYFGPGTRLTVL.

The V call is TRBV29-1, the J call TRBJ1-1, with D unresolved. The CDR3 spans 13 residues. Per the germline V gene, CDR1 is SQVTM and CDR2 is ANQGSEA. V was shortened by 4 bases and J by 4 bases, with 13 bases between the two germline ends. The CDR3 nucleotides read TGCAGCGTTGCCCGCGCGGAGACCACTGAAGCTTTCTTT. This codes for CSVARAETTEAFF.

V usage is TRBV6-6 and J usage is TRBJ2-3; TRBD1 matches at 11 bases. The V and J ends lost 2 bases and 3 bases, in that order; junction bases with no gene match: 1. The CDR3 has 15 residues. Germline CDR1 and CDR2: MNHNY and SVGAGI (reference sequence). In DNA, the CDR3 is TGTGCCAGCAGTTACAGGGACAGGGGGACAGATACGCAGTATTTT. Its translation: CASSYRDRGTDTQYF.

The chain uses TRBV27 and TRBJ1-2, with 8 bases identical to TRBD1. The CDR3 covers 16 residues. Trimming at V came to 8 bases and at J to 4 bases, leaving 15 bases not matched to a gene. Germline assignment: CDR1 MNHEY and CDR2 SMNVEV (reference sequence). This CDR3 is CASSLTGAPNFYGYTF. Here the CDR3 DNA reads TGTGCCAGCTCCCTGACAGGGGCACCGAACTTCTATGGCTACACCTTC.

This chain uses TRBV11-2 with TRBJ2-3; TRBD2 matches at 11 bases. CDR3 size: 16 residues. Germline-derived CDR1 and CDR2 are SGHAT and FQNNGV. V gave up 4 bases and J gave up 2 bases; unmatched junction bases: 5. CDR3: CASSSLAGGPTDTQYF. CDR3 nucleotide sequence: TGTGCCAGCAGCTCTCTAGCGGGAGGTCCCACAGATACGCAGTATTTT. Full variable domain (outside the CDR3, taken from reference TRBV11-2 and TRBJ2-3): EAGVAQSPRYKIIEKRQSVAFWCNPISGHATLYWYQQILGQGPKLLIQFQNNGVVDDSQLPKDRFSAERLKGVDSTLKIQPAKLEDSAVYLCASSSLAGGPTDTQYFGPGTRLTVL.

This sequence joins TRBV5-1 and TRBJ1-5; D might be TRBD1 (6 bases). Between the trimmed V and J ends, which lost 4 bases and 5 bases, there was a span of 16 bases. The CDR3 has 15 amino acids. The germline CDR1 and CDR2 sequences are SGHRS and YFSETQ. CDR3 in amino acids: CASSPGEGGYQPQHF. CDR3 coding DNA: TGCGCCAGCAGCCCTGGTGAGGGGGGGTATCAGCCCCAGCATTTT.

The chain combines TRBV5-1 with TRBJ2-6, with D unresolved. The CDR3 consists of 14 residues. CDR1 is SGHRS and CDR2 is YFSETQ in the germline V gene. V lost 7 bases, J lost 2 bases, and 10 bases lay in between. The CDR3 protein is CASGLATGANVLTF. CDR3 bases: TGCGCCAGCGGGCTTGCGACTGGGGCCAACGTCCTGACTTTC.

V and J are TRBV29-1 and TRBJ2-3; 8 nucleotides align to TRBD2. The CDR3 extends over 14 amino acids. CDR1 and CDR2 (germline): SQVTM, ANQGSEA. V shed 6 bases and J 0 bases; nucleotides not matched to a gene: 5. CDR3 loop: CSVTSGYSTDTQYF. CDR3 coding DNA: TGCAGCGTCACTAGCGGCTATAGCACAGATACGCAGTATTTT.

J is TRBJ2-7 and V is TRBV7-8; 9 nucleotides align to TRBD1. The CDR3 loop spans 19 amino acids. The V and J ends lost 2 bases and 2 bases, in that order; junction bases with no gene match: 16. From germline, CDR1 is SGHVS and CDR2 FQNEAQ. The CDR3 DNA sequence: TGTGCCAGCAGCTTAAATCAGGGGTACAGGGGGCCCTTAACCTACGAGCAGTACTTC. This encodes CASSLNQGYRGPLTYEQYF.

The chain couples TRBV6-4 to TRBJ2-2, with TRBD1 matching over 8 bases. The CDR3 length is 13 residues. Trimming cost V 8 bases and J 1 base; bases outside gene matches: 0. Per germline, CDR1 MRHNA and CDR2 SNTAGT. In DNA form, the CDR3 reads TGTGCCAGCGGGACAGGGAACACCGGGGAGCTGTTTTTT. Its protein product is CASGTGNTGELFF.

This clone was recorded only once. The chain carries TRBV28 and TRBJ2-1; D is possibly TRBD2 (6 bases). Trimming took off 6 bases at V and 0 bases at J, with 12 bases between the two ends. Germline V lookup: CDR1 MDHEN, CDR2 SYDVKM. The CDR3 totals 15 residues. CDR3 loop: CASSIAVDSYNEQFF. The DNA for the CDR3 is TGTGCCAGCAGCATAGCGGTAGACTCCTACAATGAGCAGTTCTTC.